This T cell receptor beta chain was recorded in a study of glioma-infiltrating T cells (dated by TCRdb to 2016 to 2017). For context, the study as a whole: The study sequenced TCR alpha- and beta-chain repertoires from glioma tissue, from non-neoplastic brain tissue and from matched peripheral blood mononuclear cells. To measure how far tissue and blood T-cell populations diverged, each tissue-infiltrating repertoire was compared against the peripheral blood repertoire of the same patient. Three low-grade glioma patients, roughly eight primary glioblastoma patients, and three non-glioma patients who contributed non-neoplastic brain tissue made up the paired cohort.

TCR alpha and beta CDR3 regions were amplified with the iRepertoire nested amplicon-rescue multiplex PCR (arm-PCR) platform from RNA. The input for one-step reverse transcription and amplification was about 95-450 ng of either tissue mRNA or PBMC total RNA. Following bead purification, Illumina adapters were added by a secondary multiplex PCR, and the libraries were gel-purified between 200 and 400 bp. Internal 6-nucleotide barcodes were carried by the libraries and were used for demultiplexing. Sequencing of libraries was performed on an Illumina MiSeq with 2x220 or 2x250 nucleotide paired-end reads. For the original study's pipeline: Paired reads were merged with FLASH 1.2.11 and aligned to the GRCh37 human genome with BWA-MEM before extracting TRA and TRB reads. V and J assignment used an IMGT-derived reference of cassette sequences and CDR3 motifs that included pseudogenes. Reads were translated in three frames, and productive CDR3s were defined by a C…FGXG motif without stop codons. Clonotypes were defined as unique combinations of V-J cassette pair and CDR3 amino acid sequence. Reads were filtered by Hamming distance, thresholded by each sample's sequence error rate in mapped regions. Using fastp at Q25 and MiXCR, TCRdb reprocessed the public reads and kept productive beta chains. Duplicate CDR3 protein sequences are folded into a single record with the most common DNA and genes. The authors' filters were not applied to this entry. The sample table shows about 21,000 distinct CDR3 sequences, and 20% to 25% are seen once. The ten top clones hold around 13% of the sample.

On the study overall, not on this receptor specifically: Small numbers underpinned the group comparisons: about 8 glioblastoma patients, three low-grade glioma patients and three non-neoplastic patients. Very few CDR3 sequences were shared between tissue and blood, attributed to high CDR3 diversity and limited sampling. VJ-independent divergence between tissue and blood was lower than expected in non-neoplastic patients but higher than expected in all gliomas, particularly low-grade gliomas.

As for this clonotype: What antigen it recognizes has not been identified. No base quality values were provided; no much bigger clone lies one nucleotide off.

CDR1 and CDR2 are read off the germline V gene as KGHSH and LQKENI. V is pared back by 3 bases and J by 1 base, with 12 bases lying between the germline termini. Taken from cysteine to phenylalanine, the CDR3 has 15 residues. Only the CDR3 part of the read is kept: 45 bases, read in frame from the first base. The V gene is TRBV18 and the J gene is TRBJ1-1; there is no confident call for the D gene. This TCR came from a human donor with low-grade glioma or glioblastoma, undergoing nonglioma brain surgery, or in good health (not recorded which). Material: glioma tissue, nonneoplastic brain tissue, or PBMCs (not recorded which). The DNA sequence follows: TGTGCCAGCTCACCCCCCGGAGGAGGGAACACTGAAGCTTTCTTT. Its amino acids are CASSPPGGGNTEAFF.